What follows are 6 T cell receptor beta chains derived from one specimen sequenced in a study of spatial heterogeneity in lung cancer. TCRdb redid the calling of the 5' RACE reads with MiXCR, one entry per CDR3 protein. There are 90,000 or so distinct CDR3 sequences in the sample; over 8.5% occur only once, and 6.9% lies in the top ten. Time point given: sample taken at primary tumor resection. The authors sequenced whole RNA from tumor, nontumor lung or frozen PBMC without sorting. Sequences were derived from PBMCs, sampled at surgery. The receptors shown here come from a male donor with early-stage non-small cell lung cancer.

The chain links TRBV2 to TRBJ1-2, with 7 bases matching TRBD1. Germline trimming cut 7 bases from V and 1 base from J; bases unmatched to any gene: 6. In germline, CDR1 is SNHLY, CDR2 FYNNEI. The CDR3 contains 14 residues. CDR3 coding DNA: TGTGCCAGCACCCTGGACAGGAATAACTATGGCTACACCTTC. Its translation is CASTLDRNNYGYTF.

This clonotype appeared many times. The V and J genes are TRBV11-2 and TRBJ2-2, with D tentatively TRBD2 (6 bases). Germline CDR1 is SGHAT and CDR2 is FQNNGV. Trimming removed 5 bases from V and 6 bases from J, with 19 bases in between. The CDR3 is 16 amino acids. The CDR3 bases are TGTGCCAGCAGCCGGACGGGCCGCGGGGCAGCCGGGGAGCTGTTTTTT. Protein sequence: CASSRTGRGAAGELFF.

Only a few counts were recorded for this clonotype. The chain couples TRBV5-1 to TRBJ2-7, with TRBD2 matching 10 bases. The CDR3 contains 15 residues. J gave up 2 bases and V 3 bases, and 5 bases lay outside the gene matches. Germline lookup yields CDR1 SGHRS and CDR2 YFSETQ. The CDR3 is CASSSGLAETYEQYF. The DNA of the CDR3 is TGCGCCAGCAGCTCCGGACTAGCGGAAACCTACGAGCAGTACTTC.

A few counts support this clonotype. The chain uses TRBV20-1 and TRBJ1-2; unclear D gene. The CDR3 has 12 residues. V gave up 5 bases and J gave up 3 bases, with 10 bases separating them. Germline V gives CDR1 DFQATT, CDR2 SNEGSKA (reference sequence). CDR3 sequence: CSARNTDYGYTF. DNA of the CDR3: TGCAGTGCTCGAAATACAGACTATGGCTACACCTTC.

The chain couples TRBV4-2 to TRBJ1-2; no reliable D call. CDR1 LGHNA and CDR2 YNFKEQ come from the germline V gene. Between the trimmed V and J ends, which lost 1 base and 5 bases, there was a span of 5 bases. The CDR3 length is 12 residues. CDR3 bases: TGTGCCAGCAGCCAAGGGCAGTATGGCTACACCTTC. Residues: CASSQGQYGYTF.

The V gene is TRBV20-1, the J gene TRBJ2-6; unclear D gene. V was trimmed by 0 bases and J by 2 bases, leaving 11 bases between them. CDR1 is DFQATT and CDR2 is SNEGSKA in the germline V gene (reference sequence). This CDR3 comprises 16 residues. CDR3 coding DNA: TGCAGTGCTAGAGATCTAGGAGCTCCTGGGGCCAACGTCCTGACTTTC. Its translation: CSARDLGAPGANVLTF.